The T cell receptor beta chain under discussion was sequenced for a study of shared clonotypes between healthy human individuals. Study-level information: Three plates were used per donor for CD4 naive, three for CD4 memory, two for CD8 naive and one for CD8 memory.

The CDR3 runs to 16 residues. In germline, CDR1 is SGHDT, CDR2 YYEEEE. Trimming took off 1 base at V and 3 bases at J, with 16 bases between the two ends. The method was immunoSEQ multiplex PCR; TCRdb's version includes in-frame clones alone and lacks a portion of them. The sample includes 2 million to 2.5 million clones, 85% to 95% of them seen just once. A CD45RA+ naive subset and a CD45RA-negative memory subset were split from CD4+ cells. Study outcomes and limitations: A small donor pool kept down the genetic and exposure-history diversity that was represented. Among the subsets, naive ones generally showed larger estimated richness than memory ones.

To note about this clone: Its antigen is currently unknown.

The sequenced sample was naive CD4+ T cells sorted from blood. The subset was: CD45RA+ positively selected. This TCR came from a man aged 18 to 29 in good health. The rearrangement links TRBV5-6 to TRBJ1-2; unclear D gene. CDR3 bases: TGTGCCAGCAGCTTGCGTAAGGACCACGACCACTATGGCTACACCTTC. Its protein product is CASSLRKDHDHYGYTF.